The clone carrying this T cell receptor beta chain has just a few counts. The data belong to a study of blood T cell repertoires in COVID-19. On the study more broadly: Both acute and convalescent COVID-19 samples were obtained from the United States, Italy and Spain. T cells, B-cell-depleted T cells, or PBMCs supplied cDNA or gDNA.

Seattle researchers signed up patients amid active infection and tracked them longitudinally. The V end lost 0 bases, the J end lost 6 bases, and 10 bases lay between the germline ends. Germline CDR1 reads SGDLS; CDR2 reads YYNGEE. The CDR3 consists of 13 residues. Sequenced by immunoSEQ multiplex PCR; TCRdb stores in-frame clones only, minus some. The data contain 150,000 or so clones, approximately 86% of them singletons. V usage is TRBV9 and J usage is TRBJ2-7; D ambiguous. The specimen was peripheral blood. The TCR was taken from a man aged 55 to 70 with COVID-19, enrolled during active disease. This CDR3 reads CASSVGPGFEQYF. CDR3 bases: TGTGCCAGCAGCGTAGGTCCCGGGTTCGAGCAGTACTTC.